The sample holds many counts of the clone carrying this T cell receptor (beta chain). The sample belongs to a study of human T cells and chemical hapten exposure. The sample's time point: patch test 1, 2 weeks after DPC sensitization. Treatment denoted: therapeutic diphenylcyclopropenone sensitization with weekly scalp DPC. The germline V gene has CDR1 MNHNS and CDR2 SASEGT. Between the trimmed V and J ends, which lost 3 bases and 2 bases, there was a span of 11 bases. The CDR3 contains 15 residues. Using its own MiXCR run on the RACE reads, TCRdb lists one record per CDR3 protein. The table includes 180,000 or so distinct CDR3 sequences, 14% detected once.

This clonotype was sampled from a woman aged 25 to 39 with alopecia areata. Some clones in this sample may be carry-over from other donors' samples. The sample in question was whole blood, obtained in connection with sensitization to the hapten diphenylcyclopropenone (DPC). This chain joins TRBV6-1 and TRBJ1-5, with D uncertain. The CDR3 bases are TGTGCCAGCAGTGAGGCCAGGTGGGGCAATCAGCCCCAGCATTTT. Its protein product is CASSEARWGNQPQHF.